This paragraph covers one TCR beta chain sequence. The PCR had 60 Vbeta and 13 Jbeta primers. TCRdb keeps only in-frame clones here, not all; method: immunoSEQ multiplex PCR. The data hold more than 70,000 clones, with over 65% observed a single time. The data were taken from a study of cytomegalovirus exposure and HLA in healthy donors. The CDR3 totals 12 residues. Trimming stripped 7 bases from V and 2 bases from J, with 8 bases between. The germline gives CDR1 MNHEY, CDR2 SVGAGI. The J gene is TRBJ2-5, the V gene TRBV6-5; maybe TRBD1 (5 bases). Material for sequencing was PBMCs. The TCR was taken from a man aged 50 or older in good health and CMV-seropositive. The CDR3 loop reads CASTAGQETQYF. CDR3 nucleotides: TGTGCCAGCACCGCAGGGCAAGAGACCCAGTACTTC.